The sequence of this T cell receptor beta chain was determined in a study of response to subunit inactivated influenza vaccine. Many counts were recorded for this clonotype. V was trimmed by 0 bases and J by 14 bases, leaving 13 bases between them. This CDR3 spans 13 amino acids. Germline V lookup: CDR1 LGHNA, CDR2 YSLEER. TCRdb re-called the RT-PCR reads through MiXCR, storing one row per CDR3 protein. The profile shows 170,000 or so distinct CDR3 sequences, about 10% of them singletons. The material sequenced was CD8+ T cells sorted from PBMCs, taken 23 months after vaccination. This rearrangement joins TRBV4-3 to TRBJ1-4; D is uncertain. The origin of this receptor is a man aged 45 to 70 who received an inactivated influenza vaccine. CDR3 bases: TGCGCCAGCAGCCAAGATGGAGGGAGTTTGCTGTTTTTT. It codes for CASSQDGGSLLFF.